This TCR beta chain came from a study of blood T cell repertoires in COVID-19. About the study: Acute-phase and convalescent COVID-19 samples originated in the United States, Italy and Spain. The analysed material was cDNA or gDNA that came from T cells, B-cell-depleted T cells, or PBMCs.

Per the original data handling: Amplification of reference gene primers provided the estimated nucleated cell counts. Sequenced by immunoSEQ multiplex PCR; TCRdb stores in-frame clones only, minus some. V, J and clone size derive from that table, while D and trimming were established from the DNA sequence. Of roughly 100,000 clones listed, around four fifths are singletons. Germline V CDR1 and CDR2: ENHRY, SYGVKD. The CDR3 is 14 residues long. Trimming took off 6 bases at V and 2 bases at J, with 8 bases between the two ends. The specimen sequenced was peripheral blood. The chain carries TRBV10-3 and TRBJ2-6; possible D gene TRBD1, 6 bases. The sequence was collected from a woman aged 65 to 85 with acute or convalescent COVID-19. CDR3 coding DNA: TGTGCCATCAGGGGGGCAACTGGGGCCAACGTCCTGACTTTC. Translating it yields CAIRGATGANVLTF.